One and the same sample provided the 27 T cell receptor beta chains below, sequenced in a study of CD8 T cells in acute hepatitis C reinfection. Here immunoSEQ multiplex PCR was the method, and the copy in TCRdb shows in-frame clones only, minus some. The repertoire holds over 35,000 clones, approximately 87% seen once, with 0.5% in the top ten. Time point specified: naive CD8 control sorted from an acute-time-point sample. The sequenced material came from naive CD8+ T cells from PBMCs. These receptors originate from a man under 40 with chronic hepatitis C.

The CDR3 spells CASGQGAGGKLFF. The CDR3 bases are TGTGCCAGCGGCCAAGGGGCAGGTGGGAAACTGTTTTTT. The rearrangement uses TRBV27 and TRBJ1-4, with D possibly being TRBD1 (5 bases). Trimming stripped 8 bases from V and 11 bases from J, with 18 bases between. Germline V gene lookup returns CDR1 MNHEY and CDR2 SMNVEV (reference sequence). This CDR3 spans 13 amino acids.

The chain has TRBV2 and TRBJ2-5; 9 bases map to TRBD1. The CDR3 loop spans 14 amino acids. The ends lost 4 bases at V and 4 bases at J; junction bases unmatched: 4. From germline, CDR1 is SNHLY and CDR2 FYNNEI. In nucleotides, the CDR3 is TGTGCCAGCAGTGTGGGACAGGGCGGAGAGACCCAGTACTTC. It is translated as CASSVGQGGETQYF.

The rearrangement links TRBV27 to TRBJ1-2, with a tentative D call TRBD1 (5 bases). With 6 bases removed from V and 4 bases from J, the gap between germline ends came to 24 bases. Germline values: CDR1 MNHEY, CDR2 SMNVEV (reference sequence). This CDR3 has 17 residues. The CDR3 is CASSRASMVGEVYGYTF. The CDR3 DNA reads as TGTGCCAGCAGCCGGGCTTCGATGGTAGGGGAGGTCTATGGCTACACCTTC.

The chain combines TRBV7-8 with TRBJ2-1; TRBD1 matches at 11 bases. The CDR3 loop spans 16 amino acids. CDR1 SGHVS and CDR2 FQNEAQ come from the germline V gene. J lost 9 bases, V lost 5 bases, and 12 bases had no gene match. The CDR3 reads CASSIGTGGTNSEQFF. Here the CDR3 DNA reads TGTGCCAGCAGCATCGGGACAGGGGGGACCAACAGTGAGCAGTTCTTC. Combining the CDR3 with reference TRBV7-8 and TRBJ2-1 gives the whole variable domain GAGVSQSPRYKVAKRGQDVALRCDPISGHVSLFWYQQALGQGPEFLTYFQNEAQLDKSGLPSDRFFAERPEGSVSTLKIQRTQQEDSAVYLCASSIGTGGTNSEQFFGPGTRLTVL.

As concerns this clone: One junction end disagrees with the germline gene, perhaps due to a read error. The chain combines TRBV5-4 with TRBJ1-2; D is undetermined. Germline CDR1 is SGHNT and CDR2 is YYREEE (reference sequence). This CDR3 is built from 14 residues. In nucleotides, the CDR3 is TGCGCCAGCAGCCAAGAGGTGGCAAACTATGGCTACACCTTC. It yields the protein CASSQEVANYGYTF.

The rearrangement uses TRBV4-1 and TRBJ2-1; D remains ambiguous. The length of the CDR3 is 12 residues. Germline V gives CDR1 MGHRA, CDR2 YSYEKL. Trimming pared 1 base from V and 6 bases from J, leaving 4 bases between. The CDR3 here is CASSQVGNEQFF. The CDR3 DNA is TGCGCCAGCAGCCAAGTGGGCAATGAGCAGTTCTTC.

The V gene is TRBV9, the J gene TRBJ2-3; no reliable D call. The V gene lost 3 bases and the J gene lost 2 bases, with 7 bases spanning the gap. Germline CDR1 and CDR2: SGDLS and YYNGEE. This CDR3 is 13 amino acids long. For the CDR3, the DNA is TGTGCCAGCAGCGGAGGCTTCACAGATACGCAGTATTTT. This translates into CASSGGFTDTQYF.

This chain connects TRBV7-9 to TRBJ2-3; D ambiguous. The CDR3 is made up of 12 amino acids. CDR1 and CDR2 from the germline V gene are SEHNR and FQNEAQ (reference sequence). V gave up 3 bases and J gave up 4 bases, with 5 bases separating them. The CDR3 DNA reads as TGTGCCAGCAGCTTTGGGCCAGATACGCAGTATTTT. It encodes CASSFGPDTQYF.

The chain has TRBV11-2 and TRBJ2-1; D possibly corresponds to TRBD2 (5 bases). V lost 4 bases, J lost 10 bases, and 11 bases lay in between. Germline CDR1 is SGHAT and CDR2 is FQNNGV. The CDR3 has 12 residues. CDR3 sequence reads: CASSSDWQEQFF. The CDR3 DNA is TGTGCCAGCAGCTCGGACTGGCAAGAGCAGTTCTTC.

The chain combines TRBV4-3 with TRBJ2-6; D is uncertain. The V gene lost 0 bases and the J gene lost 0 bases, with 6 bases spanning the gap. Germline V gene lookup returns CDR1 LGHNA and CDR2 YSLEER. The CDR3 is 16 amino acids. CDR3 region: CASSQDLFSGANVLTF. The CDR3 DNA reads as TGCGCCAGCAGCCAAGACCTCTTCTCTGGGGCCAACGTCCTGACTTTC.

The chain employs TRBV5-6 and TRBJ2-7; D unresolved. This CDR3 has 14 residues. Germline assignment: CDR1 SGHDT and CDR2 YYEEEE. Trimming left V 4 bases short and J 0 bases short, with 11 bases between. For the CDR3, the DNA is TGTGCCAGCAGCCTGGACGGATACTCCTACGAGCAGTACTTC. This gives the protein CASSLDGYSYEQYF.

The chain is built from TRBV7-5 and TRBJ2-7; the table's TRBD1 call for D was not verified on the DNA. TRBV7-5 is assigned pseudogene status. The CDR3 has 15 amino acids. The CDR3 protein is CARSYRTGGSYEQYF. CDR3 coding DNA: TGTGCCAGAAGTTACCGGACAGGGGGTTCCTACGAGCAGTACTTC.

The chain is built from TRBV9 and TRBJ2-5, with 12 positions matching TRBD2. The J call may not be correct, given that the DNA end is closer to TRBJ2-7. The CDR3 has 14 amino acids. Germline V gives CDR1 SGDLS, CDR2 YYNGEE. This chain's CDR3 is CASSAGTSGYEQYF. The CDR3 DNA is TGTGCCAGCAGCGCCGGGACTAGCGGGTACGAGCAGTACTTC.

The rearrangement links TRBV4-2 to TRBJ2-7; 8 bases match TRBD2. Germline V gene lookup returns CDR1 LGHNA and CDR2 YNFKEQ. The length of the CDR3 is 16 residues. V gave up 5 bases and J gave up 3 bases; unmatched junction bases: 12. The CDR3 here is CASSGGRAGGLYEQYF. The CDR3 region has the DNA TGTGCCAGCAGCGGCGGTAGGGCGGGAGGACTCTACGAGCAGTACTTC.

The chain joins TRBV5-1 to TRBJ2-1; TRBD2 agrees at 8 bases. Germline-derived CDR1 and CDR2 are SGHRS and YFSETQ. Trimming took 5 bases from V and 0 from J; bases not matched to a gene: 7. The CDR3 consists of 16 residues. As DNA, the CDR3 is TGCGCCAGCAGACTAGCGGTAATCAGCTCCTACAATGAGCAGTTCTTC. Translated: CASRLAVISSYNEQFF. Supplemented by reference TRBV5-1 and TRBJ2-1, the full variable domain reads KAGVTQTPRYLIKTRGQQVTLSCSPISGHRSVSWYQQTPGQGLQFLFEYFSETQRNKGNFPGRFSGRQFSNSRSEMNVSTLELGDSALYLCASRLAVISSYNEQFFGPGTRLTVL.

The V gene is TRBV7-9, the J gene TRBJ1-4, with D uncertain. V gave up 3 bases and J gave up 4 bases, with 9 bases separating them. CDR1 SEHNR and CDR2 FQNEAQ come from the germline V gene (reference sequence). The CDR3 is 14 residues long. The CDR3 region has the DNA TGTGCCAGCAGCTTGTCCGGCGATAATGAAAAACTGTTTTTT. Encoded protein: CASSLSGDNEKLFF.

This clone was found once. The chain recombines TRBV9 with TRBJ2-5; maybe TRBD2 (7 bases). The length of the CDR3 is 13 residues. Germline CDR1 is SGDLS and CDR2 is YYNGEE. The V end was cut by 4 bases, the J end by 3 bases, with 10 bases between. CDR3 bases: TGTGCCAGCAGCTCGGGGGGCAAAGAGACCCAGTACTTC. Encoded protein: CASSSGGKETQYF.

This clone was recorded once. The CDR3, as DNA: TGTGCCAGCAGCGTAGAAGGAGGGACCGGGGAGCTGTTTTTT. Amino acids: CASSVEGGTGELFF. V gene TRBV9 combines with J gene TRBJ2-2; a possible D gene is TRBD2 (6 bases). The CDR3 length is 14 residues. Per the germline V gene, CDR1 is SGDLS and CDR2 is YYNGEE. Trimming cost V 0 bases and J 5 bases, with 8 bases left between them.

This chain joins TRBV19 and TRBJ2-7; D remains unclear. The length of the CDR3 is 15 residues. The V end lost 1 base, the J end lost 3 bases, and 13 bases lay between the germline ends. Per germline, CDR1 LNHDA and CDR2 SQIVND (reference sequence). The CDR3 loop is CASSIGSLDDYEQYF. DNA of the CDR3: TGTGCCAGTAGTATAGGGAGTTTAGATGACTACGAGCAGTACTTC.

The genes are TRBV30 and TRBJ1-1; tentatively, D is TRBD1 (6 bases). Trimming cost V 3 bases and J 0 bases, with 14 bases left between them. Germline CDR1 reads GTSNPN; CDR2 reads SVGIG (reference sequence). The CDR3 extends over 15 amino acids. The DNA for the CDR3 is TGTGCCTGGAGGGGTGAAGGACAGATGAACACTGAAGCTTTCTTT. Amino acids: CAWRGEGQMNTEAFF.

The J gene is TRBJ2-3, the V gene TRBV14; D is undetermined. The CDR3 has 17 residues. V lost 0 bases and J 3 bases, leaving 16 bases between the germline ends. From germline, CDR1 is SGHDN and CDR2 FVKESK. The CDR3 spells CASSQDRMGLATDTQYF. CDR3 bases: TGTGCCAGCAGCCAAGATAGAATGGGGTTAGCTACAGATACGCAGTATTTT.

There are a few counts of this clone. The V call is TRBV19, the J call TRBJ2-1; TRBD2 matches 9 bases. The CDR3 runs 16 residues. Germline CDR1 LNHDA, CDR2 SQIVND (reference sequence). After removal of 6 bases from V and 2 bases from J, the junction contained 8 bases not matched to a gene. The CDR3 spells CASRTYAGGPYNEQFF. CDR3 sequence (DNA): TGTGCCAGTAGGACTTATGCGGGAGGGCCCTACAATGAGCAGTTCTTC.

The J gene is TRBJ2-1, the V gene TRBV7-3, with a possible D match to TRBD1 (5 bases). Germline CDR1 SGHTA, CDR2 FQGTGA. V lost 4 bases, J lost 5 bases, and 9 bases lay in between. This CDR3 spans 13 amino acids. DNA of the CDR3: TGTGCCAGCAGCTACGGACACGACAATGAGCAGTTCTTC. Translation gives CASSYGHDNEQFF.

The rearrangement links TRBV4-1 to TRBJ2-7, with TRBD1 identical over 7 bases. The length of the CDR3 is 13 residues. Germline trimming cut 5 bases from V and 2 bases from J; bases unmatched to any gene: 3. Germline V lookup: CDR1 MGHRA, CDR2 YSYEKL. The CDR3 DNA follows: TGCGCCAGCAGCTGGGACAGAGCCTACGAGCAGTACTTC. This codes for CASSWDRAYEQYF.

As DNA, the CDR3 is TGTGCCAGCAGCCCTCCCCGGGAGGCTCTGGGCACAGATACGCAGTATTTT. It translates to CASSPPREALGTDTQYF. The V call is TRBV5-6, the J call TRBJ2-3; 7 bases match TRBD2. With 4 bases clipped from V and 1 base from J, the junction kept 12 bases outside the gene matches. The CDR3 sequence is 17 residues long. Germline lookup yields CDR1 SGHDT and CDR2 YYEEEE.

This clone was seen a handful of times. The CDR3 protein is CASTPPARGGNEQFF. CDR3 DNA sequence: TGTGCCAGTACCCCCCCGGCCAGGGGCGGCAATGAGCAGTTCTTC. This sequence joins TRBV19 and TRBJ2-1, with D perhaps matching TRBD1 (6 bases). The V gene lost 7 bases and the J gene lost 6 bases, with 19 bases spanning the gap. This CDR3 is built from 15 residues. Germline V gene sequence: CDR1 LNHDA, CDR2 SQIVND (reference sequence).

J is TRBJ2-7 and V is TRBV4-2; no definite D call. Per the germline V gene, CDR1 is LGHNA and CDR2 is YNFKEQ. The CDR3 loop spans 12 amino acids. Trimming removed 1 base from V and 7 bases from J, with 8 bases in between. CDR3 DNA: TGTGCCAGCAGCCAAGCCCCTACGGAGCAGTACTTC. It yields the protein CASSQAPTEQYF.